Only one count was recorded for the clone carrying this T cell receptor beta chain. These data are taken from a study of OX40 agonist ivuxolimab in advanced cancers. Method: immunoSEQ multiplex PCR; TCRdb's copy keeps in-frame clones and lacks some. The table lists more than 40,000 clones, 91% of them singletons, with approximately 5% in the top ten. The receptor was derived from an adult with an advanced solid tumor such as melanoma, head and neck, liver or kidney cancer. This specimen was CD4+ or CD8+ T cells sorted from blood, taken in a trial of the OX40 agonist ivuxolimab.

The CDR3: CASSSNRGQDYGYTF. As DNA, the CDR3 is TGTGCCAGCAGCTCAAACAGGGGACAGGACTATGGCTACACCTTC. V is TRBV7-9 and J is TRBJ1-2, with 8 bases lining up with TRBD1. The CDR3 extends over 15 amino acids. Trimming took 4 bases from V and 3 from J; bases not matched to a gene: 7. Germline V gene lookup returns CDR1 SEHNR and CDR2 FQNEAQ (reference sequence).